Below are 15 T cell receptor beta chains sequenced from a single sample in a study of identical twins. TCRdb re-called the 5' RACE reads through MiXCR, storing one row per CDR3 protein. The sample includes under 300,000 distinct CDR3 sequences, 6.5% of them seen just once. These data were also filed under a second study, of T cells expressing NK-cell markers.

The sequencing input was CD8+ T cells sorted from blood. The receptors come from a woman between 18 and 29 years old in good health.

This clonotype was seen many times. The CDR3 DNA reads TGTGCCACCAGTGATTCCAACACAGATACGCAGTATTTT. Amino acid sequence: CATSDSNTDTQYF. This rearrangement joins TRBV24-1 to TRBJ2-3, with D unclear. This CDR3 has 13 amino acids. Germline lookup yields CDR1 KGHDR and CDR2 SFDVKD. The V end was cut by 2 bases, the J end by 2 bases, with 4 bases between.

This clonotype has ten or more counts. The chain combines TRBV20-1 with TRBJ1-1; 9 positions match TRBD1. The CDR3 has 14 amino acids. The germline gives CDR1 DFQATT, CDR2 SNEGSKA (reference sequence). J was trimmed by 6 bases and V by 0 bases; bases with no gene match: 5. CDR3: CSARDGTGKPEAFF. The CDR3 DNA reads TGCAGTGCTAGAGATGGGACAGGGAAGCCTGAAGCTTTCTTT.

This clonotype was seen ten or more times. The rearrangement joins TRBV29-1 to TRBJ2-7; the D gene is possibly TRBD1 (6 bases). Between the trimmed V and J ends, which lost 6 bases and 3 bases, there was a span of 15 bases. Germline V CDR1 and CDR2: SQVTM, ANQGSEA. CDR3 length: 13 amino acids. The CDR3 spells CSVVDRPFYEQYF. CDR3 nucleotides: TGCAGCGTCGTTGACAGGCCGTTCTACGAGCAGTACTTC.

The sample holds a few counts of this clonotype. The chain is built from TRBV27 and TRBJ2-7; the match to TRBD1 covers 8 bases. CDR1 is MNHEY, CDR2 SMNVEV, per germline (reference sequence). The CDR3 has 15 residues. Losses at the gene ends were 5 bases for V and 5 bases for J; bases not matched to a gene: 11. The CDR3 loop is CASSPLQGAVNEQYF. The CDR3 region has the DNA TGTGCCAGCAGTCCTCTTCAGGGGGCAGTCAACGAGCAGTACTTC.

This clonotype was seen repeatedly, ten times or more. This chain uses TRBV13 with TRBJ1-2, with a tentative D call TRBD1 (6 bases). The germline V gene has CDR1 PRHDT and CDR2 FYEKMQ (reference sequence). V lost 5 bases and J 7 bases, leaving 20 bases between the germline ends. The CDR3 length is 15 residues. CDR3 amino acids: CASSTHRASDGGYTF. The CDR3 DNA reads as TGTGCCAGCAGCACCCACAGGGCGTCTGACGGTGGCTACACCTTC.

CDR3 region: CASSLGGGQVGQPQHF. In DNA, the CDR3 is TGTGCCAGCAGCTTAGGAGGCGGGCAGGTCGGTCAGCCCCAGCATTTT. V is TRBV7-9 and J is TRBJ1-5; no firm D call. The CDR3 sequence is 16 residues long. Germline values: CDR1 SEHNR, CDR2 FQNEAQ (reference sequence). The V end lost 1 base, the J end lost 6 bases, and 16 bases lay between the germline ends.

Only a few counts were recorded for this clonotype. The V call is TRBV7-9, the J call TRBJ2-1; weak D call: TRBD2 (6 bases). Germline V gene data show CDR1 as SEHNR and CDR2 as FQNEAQ (reference sequence). The germline V and J ends were trimmed by 7 bases and 0 bases, with 16 bases remaining between them. This CDR3 contains 16 residues. The CDR3 DNA reads TGTGCCAGCACCCCCCCGGACTATCTCTCCTACAATGAGCAGTTCTTC. As protein: CASTPPDYLSYNEQFF.

The J gene is TRBJ2-5, the V gene TRBV6-5, with 8 bases identical to TRBD2. The germline gives CDR1 MNHEY, CDR2 SVGAGI. This CDR3 is built from 18 residues. V shed 2 bases, J shed 5 bases, and the junction held 16 bases outside the gene matches. The CDR3 sequence: CASSYPRDSGEPGETQYF. The CDR3 DNA reads as TGTGCCAGCAGTTACCCTCGTGATAGCGGGGAGCCGGGGGAGACCCAGTACTTC.

The CDR3 spells CASSQVSEHTDTQYF. DNA for the CDR3: TGTGCCAGCAGCCAAGTCTCCGAGCACACAGATACGCAGTATTTT. V usage is TRBV14 and J usage is TRBJ2-3; D is undetermined. This CDR3 has 15 residues. Deletions cut 1 base from V and 2 bases from J, with 10 bases between. Germline CDR1 SGHDN, CDR2 FVKESK.

This clonotype occurred a few times. This rearrangement joins TRBV7-6 to TRBJ1-1; D is uncertain. The CDR3 length is 15 residues. Trimming left V 0 bases short and J 1 base short, with 9 bases between. CDR1 SGHVS and CDR2 FNYEAQ come from the germline V gene. The CDR3 DNA reads as TGTGCCAGCAGCTTAGCGTTCGACGGGAACACTGAAGCTTTCTTT. Protein: CASSLAFDGNTEAFF. Supplemented by reference TRBV7-6 and TRBJ1-1, the full variable domain reads GAGVSQSPRYKVTKRGQDVALRCDPISGHVSLYWYRQALGQGPEFLTYFNYEAQQDKSGLPNDRFSAERPEGSISTLTIQRTEQRDSAMYRCASSLAFDGNTEAFFGQGTRLTVV.

There are a few counts of this clonotype. This chain links TRBV11-2 with TRBJ1-4; 11 nucleotides agree with TRBD1. Unmatched junction bases numbered 8, after V lost 5 bases and J lost 6 bases. This CDR3 comprises 16 residues. Germline values: CDR1 SGHAT, CDR2 FQNNGV. The CDR3 nucleotides are TGTGCCAGCAGCCACGGACCGGGACAGGGGGATGAAAAACTGTTTTTT. It is translated as CASSHGPGQGDEKLFF.

This clonotype was recorded many times. V gene TRBV12-3 or TRBV12-4 combines with J gene TRBJ2-1; 8 bases agree with TRBD1. CDR3 length: 13 amino acids. Trimming took 3 bases from V and 6 from J; bases not matched to a gene: 1. CDR3 sequence reads: CASSFGQGNEQFF. Here the CDR3 DNA reads TGTGCCAGCAGTTTTGGACAGGGCAATGAGCAGTTCTTC.

The sample holds a few counts of this clonotype. The V and J genes are TRBV4-1 and TRBJ2-5, with 11 bases aligning to TRBD2. CDR1 MGHRA and CDR2 YSYEKL come from the germline V gene. V gave up 4 bases and J gave up 5 bases; unmatched junction bases: 6. There are 15 residues in the CDR3. In DNA form, the CDR3 reads TGCGCCAGCAGCCTAACTAGCGGGAGCTGGGAGACCCAGTACTTC. Translated: CASSLTSGSWETQYF.

This clonotype came up a few times. J is TRBJ2-5 and V is TRBV6-2 or TRBV6-3; TRBD2 aligns across 7 bases. This CDR3 is 13 amino acids long. Trimming removed 8 bases from V and 5 bases from J; junction bases left unmatched: 8. Per germline, CDR1 MNHEY and CDR2 SVGEGT. The CDR3 coding sequence is TGTGCCAGCGGCCTAGCGGCCCAGGAGACCCAGTACTTC. It codes for CASGLAAQETQYF.

This clonotype has a handful of counts. This chain uses TRBV29-1 with TRBJ2-1, with D unclear. The CDR3 sequence is 11 residues long. Trimming removed 0 bases at V and 12 bases at J, with 9 bases between. The germline V gene encodes CDR1 SQVTM and CDR2 ANQGSEA. The CDR3 bases are TGCAGCGTTGAAGATCTTTGGGGGCAGTTCTTC. Encoded protein: CSVEDLWGQFF.